The 26 T cell receptor beta chains below come from one sample, sequenced in a study of CD8+ T cells in alopecia areata. Treatment of the sample: oral pan-JAK inhibitor, 5-10 mg twice daily. cDNA prepared by RNA extraction and subsequent reverse transcription served as the template for sequencing. The table came from immunoSEQ multiplex PCR; TCRdb's copy has only in-frame clones and leaves some out. The sample consists of 100,000 or so clones, roughly 60% of them appearing once. The source was CD8+ T cells sorted from blood, collected at roughly week 55, from a patient treated with tofacitinib. These receptors originate from a human donor with alopecia areata.

This clone was detected only once. The chain carries TRBV6-5 and TRBJ2-5; D is perhaps TRBD1 or TRBD2 (5 bases each). Germline lookup yields CDR1 MNHEY and CDR2 SVGAGI. The germline V and J ends were trimmed by 0 bases and 5 bases, with 7 bases remaining between them. This CDR3 comprises 13 residues. Here the CDR3 reads CASSYSWGETQYF. The CDR3 DNA sequence: TGTGCCAGCAGTTACTCTTGGGGGGAGACCCAGTACTTC.

This clone was picked up a small number of times. The V and J genes are TRBV5-1 and TRBJ2-7, with a tentative D call TRBD1 (6 bases). The CDR3 covers 13 residues. The V gene lost 4 bases and the J gene lost 6 bases, with 14 bases spanning the gap. Germline-derived CDR1 and CDR2 are SGHRS and YFSETQ. The CDR3 spells CASSLAQGSEQYF. CDR3 nucleotides: TGCGCCAGCAGCCTAGCCCAGGGGAGCGAGCAGTACTTC.

The chain has TRBV30 and TRBJ1-4, with 8 bases identical to TRBD1. The V gene's germline CDR1 is GTSNPN and CDR2 SVGIG (reference sequence). With V trimmed by 3 bases and J by 4 bases, 4 bases remained unmatched. This CDR3 is 14 amino acids long. The CDR3 spells CAWSKGQGNEKLFF. The CDR3 nucleotides read TGTGCCTGGAGCAAAGGACAGGGTAATGAAAAACTGTTTTTT.

This clone was counted a few times. V usage is TRBV5-1 and J usage is TRBJ1-2; D is perhaps TRBD1 (6 bases). This CDR3 is built from 13 residues. Germline CDR1 SGHRS, CDR2 YFSETQ. The germline V and J ends were trimmed by 6 bases and 2 bases, with 11 bases remaining between them. CDR3 sequence (DNA): TGCGCCAGCAAAAGGACAGAAAACTATGGCTACACCTTC. This gives the protein CASKRTENYGYTF.

This clone was picked up a small number of times. This chain uses TRBV5-1 with TRBJ2-1; D may be TRBD1 or TRBD2 (5 bases each). Deletions cut 0 bases from V and 2 bases from J, with 9 bases between. This CDR3 has 15 residues. In germline, CDR1 is SGHRS, CDR2 YFSETQ. The CDR3 here is CASSLGWGTYNEQFF. CDR3 DNA: TGCGCCAGCAGCTTGGGTTGGGGGACCTACAATGAGCAGTTCTTC.

This sequence joins TRBV27 and TRBJ2-1, with D hard to call. The CDR3 is 15 residues long. The germline V gene has CDR1 MNHEY and CDR2 SMNVEV (reference sequence). Trimming took 7 bases from V and 0 from J, leaving 13 bases between them. The CDR3 sequence: CASTPGKGSYNEQFF. The CDR3 DNA reads as TGTGCCAGCACCCCTGGGAAGGGCTCCTACAATGAGCAGTTCTTC.

This rearrangement joins TRBV7-9 to TRBJ2-7; TRBD1 matches 7 bases. Per the germline V gene, CDR1 is SEHNR and CDR2 is FQNEAQ (reference sequence). This CDR3 has 14 residues. V lost 4 bases and J lost 2; bases outside the gene matches: 5. The CDR3, as DNA: TGTGCCAGCAGCTCCTCGGGACAGCCCTACGAGCAGTACTTC. Translation gives CASSSSGQPYEQYF.

The gene calls are TRBV6-6 and TRBJ2-3, with a weak D call TRBD1 (6 bases). The germline V and J ends were trimmed by 4 bases and 0 bases, with 8 bases remaining between them. There are 14 residues in the CDR3. Germline values: CDR1 MNHNY, CDR2 SVGAGI (reference sequence). The CDR3 sequence is CASSFRGSTDTQYF. The CDR3 DNA reads TGTGCCAGCAGTTTCAGGGGTAGCACAGATACGCAGTATTTT.

J is TRBJ2-2 and V is TRBV7-9, with no clear D. The CDR3 has 14 residues. V was shortened by 7 bases and J by 6 bases, with 15 bases between the two germline ends. Germline assignment: CDR1 SEHNR and CDR2 FQNEAQ (reference sequence). Here the CDR3 DNA reads TGTGCCAGCAAGGAGTTCGTAGCCCCCGGGGAGCTGTTTTTT. Translated, it gives CASKEFVAPGELFF.

The V gene is TRBV4-2, the J gene TRBJ1-6; tentatively, D is TRBD1 (6 bases). The germline gives CDR1 LGHNA, CDR2 YNFKEQ. Trimming took off 1 base at V and 7 bases at J, with 11 bases between the two ends. CDR3 size: 15 residues. CDR3 in DNA: TGTGCCAGCAGCCAAGGACAGGAGCACAATTCACCCCTCCACTTT. It translates to CASSQGQEHNSPLHF.

The chain combines TRBV4-1 with TRBJ1-4; D is unresolved. The germline V gene encodes CDR1 MGHRA and CDR2 YSYEKL. CDR3 length: 11 amino acids. V was pared by 5 bases and J by 7 bases, with 5 bases between. CDR3: CASSAVEKLFF. The CDR3 DNA is TGCGCCAGCAGCGCGGTTGAAAAACTGTTTTTT.

J is TRBJ2-3 and V is TRBV12-5; 8 bases agree with TRBD1. The length of the CDR3 is 17 residues. Germline CDR1 LGHNT, CDR2 FRNRAP. V was pared by 2 bases and J by 5 bases, with 12 bases of the junction left unmatched. Here the CDR3 reads CASGLTTTGAPRDTQYF. CDR3 DNA: TGTGCTAGTGGTTTGACCACGACAGGGGCGCCCCGAGATACGCAGTATTTT. Variable domain in full (rest from reference TRBV12-5 and TRBJ2-3): DARVTQTPRHKVTEMGQEVTMRCQPILGHNTVFWYRQTMMQGLELLAYFRNRAPLDDSGMPKDRFSAEMPDATLATLKIQPSEPRDSAVYFCASGLTTTGAPRDTQYFGPGTRLTVL.

This rearrangement joins TRBV7-6 to TRBJ2-2; perhaps TRBD2 as D (6 bases). The CDR3 consists of 13 residues. The germline gives CDR1 SGHVS, CDR2 FNYEAQ. Trimming pared 5 bases from V and 6 bases from J, leaving 10 bases between. This CDR3 is CASSHGSAGELFF. The CDR3 nucleotides are TGTGCCAGCAGCCACGGGAGCGCCGGGGAGCTGTTTTTT.

This chain links TRBV27 with TRBJ2-7, with D possibly matching TRBD2 (6 bases). Trimming removed 8 bases from V and 4 bases from J, with 18 bases in between. Germline CDR1 reads MNHEY; CDR2 reads SMNVEV (reference sequence). The CDR3 is 14 amino acids. The CDR3 protein is CASLPFAGLYEQYF. In nucleotides, the CDR3 is TGTGCCAGCCTCCCCTTCGCGGGGTTATACGAGCAGTACTTC.

The chain is built from TRBV7-9 and TRBJ2-7; 10 nucleotides align to TRBD2. V lost 5 bases and J lost 3; bases outside the gene matches: 4. Germline CDR1 and CDR2: SEHNR and FQNEAQ (reference sequence). The CDR3 runs to 14 residues. The CDR3 nucleotides are TGTGCCAGCAGCCGGACTAGCGGAGACTACGAGCAGTACTTC. This translates into CASSRTSGDYEQYF.

This clone was picked up a small number of times. The V call is TRBV30, the J call TRBJ2-1; D is unclear. This CDR3 spans 12 amino acids. CDR1 is GTSNPN, CDR2 SVGIG, per germline (reference sequence). V was pared by 2 bases and J by 5 bases, with 7 bases between. CDR3 coding DNA: TGTGCCTGGAGTAGGACGAACAATGAGCAGTTCTTC. Protein product: CAWSRTNNEQFF.

The rearrangement joins TRBV5-6 to TRBJ1-1; 7 nucleotides line up with TRBD1. CDR1 SGHDT and CDR2 YYEEEE come from the germline V gene. The ends lost 6 bases at V and 6 bases at J; junction bases unmatched: 5. The CDR3 loop spans 12 amino acids. The CDR3 region is CASMTGTSEAFF. DNA of the CDR3: TGTGCCAGCATGACAGGGACGTCTGAAGCTTTCTTT.

V is TRBV27 and J is TRBJ1-1; 9 bases map to TRBD1. V was clipped by 5 bases and J by 9 bases; unmatched bases: 10. Germline CDR1 and CDR2: MNHEY and SMNVEV (reference sequence). The CDR3 has 14 amino acids. This chain's CDR3 is CASSTGQGNPQAFF. As DNA, the CDR3 is TGTGCCAGCAGTACGGGACAGGGTAATCCCCAAGCTTTCTTT.

V is TRBV9 and J is TRBJ1-2; TRBD1 matches at 9 bases. Trimming removed 4 bases from V and 5 bases from J; junction bases left unmatched: 6. Germline V gene data show CDR1 as SGDLS and CDR2 as YYNGEE. This CDR3 spans 14 amino acids. DNA of the CDR3: TGTGCCAGCAGCCCCGAACAGGGGGCGTATGGCTACACCTTC. Its protein product is CASSPEQGAYGYTF. Drawing the rest from reference TRBV9 and TRBJ1-2, the complete variable domain is DSGVTQTPKHLITATGQRVTLRCSPRSGDLSVYWYQQSLDQGLQFLIQYYNGEERAKGNILERFSAQQFPDLHSELNLSSLELGDSALYFCASSPEQGAYGYTFGSGTRLTVV.

The chain employs TRBV5-5 and TRBJ2-7; no definite D call. Trimming removed 3 bases at V and 0 bases at J, with 13 bases between. The CDR3 is made up of 15 amino acids. Germline CDR1 is SGHKS and CDR2 is YYEKEE (reference sequence). The DNA for the CDR3 is TGTGCCAGCAGCTCCAGAATTACCTTCTCCTACGAGCAGTACTTC. Its translation: CASSSRITFSYEQYF.

The chain joins TRBV14 to TRBJ2-5, with 13 bases identical to TRBD2. CDR1 and CDR2 (germline): SGHDN, FVKESK. J was trimmed by 2 bases and V by 4 bases; bases with no gene match: 13. The CDR3 covers 19 residues. The DNA for the CDR3 is TGTGCCAGCAGCCCCTTTACTAGCGGGGGGGCCTGTTGTCAAGAGACCCAGTACTTC. This gives the protein CASSPFTSGGACCQETQYF.

This rearrangement joins TRBV9 to TRBJ1-2, with no clear D. V was trimmed by 4 bases and J by 4 bases, leaving 14 bases between them. CDR1 is SGDLS, CDR2 YYNGEE, per germline. This CDR3 region has 14 residues. The DNA of the CDR3 is TGTGCCAGCAGCCCTCGGGAGACGATCTATGGCTACACCTTC. It is translated as CASSPRETIYGYTF.

J is TRBJ1-2 and V is TRBV29-1; D is perhaps TRBD1 (5 bases). In germline, CDR1 is SQVTM, CDR2 ANQGSEA. V was trimmed by 1 base and J by 7 bases, leaving 13 bases between them. This CDR3 contains 13 residues. CDR3 DNA sequence: TGCAGCGTTGAAGCGACAGACCGGGGTGGCTACACCTTC. Its translation: CSVEATDRGGYTF.

This clone was found once. V and J are TRBV13 and TRBJ2-3; D gene ambiguous. Between the trimmed V and J ends, which lost 2 bases and 2 bases, there was a span of 2 bases. The CDR3 totals 12 residues. Per the germline V gene, CDR1 is PRHDT and CDR2 is FYEKMQ (reference sequence). The CDR3 region has the DNA TGTGCCAGCAGCTTAAACACAGATACGCAGTATTTT. It is translated as CASSLNTDTQYF.

This rearrangement joins TRBV9 to TRBJ1-4; tentative D call: TRBD1 (5 bases). CDR3 size: 15 residues. The germline V and J ends were trimmed by 2 bases and 5 bases, with 13 bases remaining between them. CDR1 is SGDLS, CDR2 YYNGEE, per germline. The CDR3 loop is CASSVGGTGNEKLFF. The CDR3 region has the DNA TGTGCCAGCAGCGTCGGCGGGACGGGGAATGAAAAACTGTTTTTT.

This chain uses TRBV10-3 with TRBJ1-1; the D gene is possibly TRBD1 (5 bases). The V end lost 5 bases, the J end lost 0 bases, and 16 bases lay between the germline ends. CDR3 length equals 16 residues. CDR1 and CDR2 from the germline V gene are ENHRY and SYGVKD. CDR3 amino acids: CAISTGEGTVNTEAFF. DNA for the CDR3: TGTGCCATCAGTACTGGCGAAGGGACGGTGAACACTGAAGCTTTCTTT.